This T cell receptor (beta chain) was observed in a study of early T cells in non-severe SARS-CoV-2 infection. Attachment of unique molecular identifiers to individual cDNA molecules was performed. One entry per CDR3 protein, called by TCRdb with MiXCR from the 5' RACE reads. The sample lists about 42,000 distinct CDR3 sequences, 7.1% occurring once. The CDR3 extends over 18 amino acids. V was clipped by 3 bases and J by 2 bases; unmatched bases: 12. CDR1 SEHNR and CDR2 FQNEAQ come from the germline V gene (reference sequence). This sequence originates from an adult who was a healthcare worker with PCR-confirmed SARS-CoV-2 infection or an uninfected control (not recorded which). Sequenced: whole blood. This chain links TRBV7-9 with TRBJ2-3, with TRBD2 matching over 9 bases. CDR3 region: CASSFPFRIAGVTDTQYF. In DNA form, the CDR3 reads TGTGCCAGCAGCTTCCCCTTCCGGATAGCGGGGGTCACAGATACGCAGTATTTT.